The 21 T cell receptor beta chains listed next were all sequenced from one sample in a study of blood T cell repertoires in COVID-19 (dated by TCRdb to the early 2020s). Library prep was done by the immunoSEQ multiplex PCR assay. TCRdb holds this immuneACCESS table with in-frame rearrangements only. Some clones are missing; in checked studies, unresolved V genes explain under half, and the rest has no known cause. Here the sample has about 430,000 clones; approximately 90% occur a single time. The top ten constitute 0.7% to 1% of the sample. Sequencing was carried out using peripheral blood. These receptors were collected from a man aged 18 to 35 with COVID-19, enrolled during active disease.

The CDR3 coding sequence is TGTGCCAGTAGTATCACGGGAAACTATGGCTACACCTTC. Translating gives CASSITGNYGYTF. This chain uses TRBV19 with TRBJ1-2, with D unclear. Germline CDR1 and CDR2: LNHDA and SQIVND (reference sequence). This CDR3 contains 13 residues. The V end was cut by 3 bases, the J end by 2 bases, with 7 bases between.

This clone was detected only once. This rearrangement joins TRBV25-1 to TRBJ1-2; no definite D call. There are 15 residues in the CDR3. V gave up 3 bases and J gave up 2 bases, with 13 bases separating them. CDR1 is MGHDK and CDR2 is SYGVNS in the germline V gene. The CDR3 protein is CASSDTGILNYGYTF. The CDR3 DNA is TGTGCCAGCAGTGATACCGGGATACTCAACTATGGCTACACCTTC.

The V call is TRBV9, the J call TRBJ2-1, with TRBD2 matching 9 bases. V lost 4 bases to trimming and J lost 10 bases; unmatched junction nucleotides: 3. Per the germline V gene, CDR1 is SGDLS and CDR2 is YYNGEE. CDR3 length equals 12 residues. CDR3 DNA sequence: TGTGCCAGCAGCAGACTAGCGGAAGAGCAGTTCTTC. Residues: CASSRLAEEQFF.

This clone was recorded a few times. The chain uses TRBV6-5 and TRBJ1-1, with D unclear. Germline V gene data show CDR1 as MNHEY and CDR2 as SVGAGI. V was cut by 6 bases and J by 0 bases, with 11 bases left in between. The CDR3 is 14 residues long. The CDR3 loop is CASRRVPLNTEAFF. CDR3 sequence (DNA): TGTGCCAGCAGGCGGGTACCCTTGAACACTGAAGCTTTCTTT.

There are a few counts of this clone. The chain couples TRBV9 to TRBJ1-2; the D is unclear. V lost 7 bases to trimming and J lost 4 bases, with 20 bases between them. The CDR3 spans 15 residues. Germline CDR1 and CDR2: SGDLS and YYNGEE. CDR3 amino acids: CASSRREAQTYGYTF. CDR3 bases: TGTGCCAGCTCAAGGAGGGAGGCTCAAACCTATGGCTACACCTTC.

The chain employs TRBV4-2 and TRBJ2-2; the D gene is possibly TRBD1 (6 bases). Trimming took off 0 bases at V and 5 bases at J, with 13 bases between the two ends. This CDR3 has 16 residues. Germline V gene data show CDR1 as LGHNA and CDR2 as YNFKEQ. This chain's CDR3 is CASSQDQEDRTGELFF. The CDR3 coding sequence is TGTGCCAGCAGCCAAGATCAGGAAGACAGGACCGGGGAGCTGTTTTTT.

The chain employs TRBV11-3 and TRBJ1-1, with D possibly matching TRBD1 (5 bases). In germline, CDR1 is SGHNT, CDR2 YENEEA. V shed 0 bases and J shed 6 bases, with 23 bases lying between them. CDR3 size: 18 residues. The DNA of the CDR3 is TGTGCCAGCAGCTTAGATTTAACCCTAGGGCAGGGATCACCTGAAGCTTTCTTT. It specifies CASSLDLTLGQGSPEAFF.

J is TRBJ2-5 and V is TRBV5-1; 7 bases are a match to TRBD2. This CDR3 is built from 15 residues. The V gene end was trimmed by 0 bases and the J gene end by 3 bases; junction bases not matched to a gene: 5. In germline, CDR1 is SGHRS, CDR2 YFSETQ. This chain's CDR3 is CASSLASLAEETQYF. CDR3 coding DNA: TGCGCCAGCAGCTTGGCGAGTCTAGCGGAAGAGACCCAGTACTTC.

The chain carries TRBV11-2 and TRBJ2-1; D is uncertain. V lost 4 bases to trimming and J lost 7 bases, with 17 bases between them. CDR1 and CDR2 from the germline V gene are SGHAT and FQNNGV. The CDR3 sequence is 15 residues long. CDR3 loop: CASSSQRKVGNEQFF. In DNA form, the CDR3 reads TGTGCCAGCAGCTCCCAGAGGAAGGTCGGGAATGAGCAGTTCTTC.

This sequence joins TRBV10-2 and TRBJ1-6; TRBD1 agrees at 8 bases. Germline loops: CDR1 WSHSY, CDR2 SAAADI. This CDR3 comprises 14 residues. The V and J ends lost 7 bases and 9 bases, in that order; junction bases with no gene match: 8. The CDR3 nucleotides read TGCGCCAGCACCGAGACAGGGGTGGGTTCACCCCTCCACTTT. This encodes CASTETGVGSPLHF.

The chain has TRBV29-1 and TRBJ2-5; D gene ambiguous. The CDR3 has 13 residues. The V gene lost 0 bases and the J gene lost 1 base, with 6 bases spanning the gap. Germline-derived CDR1 and CDR2 are SQVTM and ANQGSEA. CDR3 nucleotides: TGCAGCGTTGAAGATCGTCGCCAAGAGACCCAGTACTTC. It encodes CSVEDRRQETQYF. Drawing the rest from reference TRBV29-1 and TRBJ2-5, the complete variable domain is SAVISQKPSRDICQRGTSLTIQCQVDSQVTMMFWYRQQPGQSLTLIATANQGSEATYESGFVIDKFPISRPNLTFSTLTVSNMSPEDSSIYLCSVEDRRQETQYFGPGTRLLVL.

The rearrangement links TRBV6-6 to TRBJ2-1; 7 bases line up with TRBD2. V shed 6 bases, J shed 3 bases, and the junction held 5 bases outside the gene matches. The CDR3 is 14 amino acids. Germline V lookup: CDR1 MNHNY, CDR2 SVGAGI (reference sequence). The CDR3 DNA reads TGTGCCAGCAGCCACGGGGGGAACTACAATGAGCAGTTCTTC. This codes for CASSHGGNYNEQFF.

The genes are TRBV11-1 and TRBJ1-1; TRBD1 aligns across 9 bases. Trimming removed 7 bases from V and 2 bases from J; junction bases left unmatched: 8. The CDR3 extends over 15 amino acids. Germline V gives CDR1 SGHAT, CDR2 FQDESV (reference sequence). The CDR3 sequence: CASKRGQGENTEAFF. The CDR3 nucleotides are TGTGCCAGCAAACGGGGACAGGGCGAAAACACTGAAGCTTTCTTT. Variable domain in full (rest from reference TRBV11-1 and TRBJ1-1): EAEVAQSPRYKITEKSQAVAFWCDPISGHATLYWYRQILGQGPELLVQFQDESVVDDSQLPKDRFSAERLKGVDSTLKIQPAELGDSAMYLCASKRGQGENTEAFFGQGTRLTVV.

This chain links TRBV14 with TRBJ1-6; no clear D gene. Trimming removed 1 base at V and 7 bases at J, with 14 bases between. This CDR3 comprises 16 residues. Germline CDR1 is SGHDN and CDR2 is FVKESK. For the CDR3, the DNA is TGTGCCAGCAGCCAAGGACTTGCCTCACGGAATTCACCCCTCCACTTT. As protein: CASSQGLASRNSPLHF.

The chain links TRBV11-2 to TRBJ2-3, with 10 positions matching TRBD2. This CDR3 is 17 amino acids long. J gave up 0 bases and V 5 bases, and 8 bases lay outside the gene matches. Germline V gives CDR1 SGHAT, CDR2 FQNNGV. CDR3 protein: CASSARTSGPSTDTQYF. For the CDR3, the DNA is TGTGCCAGCAGCGCCAGGACTAGCGGACCTAGCACAGATACGCAGTATTTT. The whole variable domain, filled in from reference TRBV11-2 and TRBJ2-3, reads EAGVAQSPRYKIIEKRQSVAFWCNPISGHATLYWYQQILGQGPKLLIQFQNNGVVDDSQLPKDRFSAERLKGVDSTLKIQPAKLEDSAVYLCASSARTSGPSTDTQYFGPGTRLTVL.

This chain joins TRBV9 and TRBJ2-3; D is undetermined. Between the trimmed V and J ends, which lost 0 bases and 2 bases, there was a span of 10 bases. CDR3 size: 15 residues. The germline gives CDR1 SGDLS, CDR2 YYNGEE. DNA for the CDR3: TGTGCCAGCAGCGTAGAGGCTAGGAACACAGATACGCAGTATTTT. This translates into CASSVEARNTDTQYF.

This clone has only one observation. This rearrangement joins TRBV27 to TRBJ1-4, with D uncertain. This CDR3 is built from 14 residues. V shed 4 bases and J shed 0 bases, with 6 bases lying between them. Germline loops: CDR1 MNHEY, CDR2 SMNVEV (reference sequence). The CDR3 here is CASSSSATNEKLFF. In DNA form, the CDR3 reads TGTGCCAGCAGTTCCAGTGCAACTAATGAAAAACTGTTTTTT. Full variable domain (remainder filled in from reference TRBV27 and TRBJ1-4): EAQVTQNPRYLITVTGKKLTVTCSQNMNHEYMSWYRQDPGLGLRQIYYSMNVEVTDKGDVPEGYKVSRKEKRNFPLILESPSPNQTSLYFCASSSSATNEKLFFGSGTQLSVL.

The chain recombines TRBV15 with TRBJ2-5; 7 bases are a match to TRBD2. Germline V CDR1 and CDR2: LNHNV, YYDKDF (reference sequence). The CDR3 extends over 15 amino acids. Unmatched junction bases numbered 5, after V lost 1 base and J lost 3 bases. CDR3 DNA sequence: TGTGCCACCAGCAGAGGTTGGGGGGGGGAAGAGACCCAGTACTTC. This translates into CATSRGWGGEETQYF.

The chain is built from TRBV12-3 or TRBV12-4 and TRBJ2-3; D is uncertain. The CDR3 is 12 amino acids. The V and J ends lost 4 bases and 2 bases respectively, with 4 bases between them. The CDR3 region has the DNA TGTGCCAGCAGTTCGGTCACAGATACGCAGTATTTT. This codes for CASSSVTDTQYF.

The chain carries TRBV3-1 (or the pseudogene TRBV3-2) and TRBJ2-7; 10 positions match TRBD2. This CDR3 is built from 15 residues. Trimming at V came to 4 bases and at J to 4 bases, leaving 7 bases not matched to a gene. CDR1 is LGHDT, CDR2 YNNKEL, per germline (reference sequence). CDR3 sequence reads: CASSRGASGGYEQYF. The CDR3 coding sequence is TGTGCCAGCAGCCGCGGGGCTAGCGGGGGTTACGAGCAGTACTTC.

The chain is built from TRBV7-8 and TRBJ1-1; no clear D gene. Trimming removed 3 bases from V and 4 bases from J, with 18 bases in between. There are 16 residues in the CDR3. Germline V CDR1 and CDR2: SGHVS, FQNEAQ. CDR3 nucleotide sequence: TGTGCCAGCAGCTTGCGACCCTGGGGAGGTGGCACTGAAGCTTTCTTT. Protein: CASSLRPWGGGTEAFF.